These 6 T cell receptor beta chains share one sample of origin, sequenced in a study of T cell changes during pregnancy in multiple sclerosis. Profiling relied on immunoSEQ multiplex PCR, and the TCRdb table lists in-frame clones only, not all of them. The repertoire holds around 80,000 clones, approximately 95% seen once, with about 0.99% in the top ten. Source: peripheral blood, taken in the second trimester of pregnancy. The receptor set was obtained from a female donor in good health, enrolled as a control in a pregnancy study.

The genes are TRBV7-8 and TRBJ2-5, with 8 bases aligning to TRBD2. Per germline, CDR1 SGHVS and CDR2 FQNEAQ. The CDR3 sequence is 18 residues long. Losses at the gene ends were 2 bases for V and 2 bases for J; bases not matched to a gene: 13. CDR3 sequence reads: CASSLSLGGGTLQETQYF. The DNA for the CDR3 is TGTGCCAGCAGCTTATCTCTAGGCGGGGGGACTCTACAAGAGACCCAGTACTTC.

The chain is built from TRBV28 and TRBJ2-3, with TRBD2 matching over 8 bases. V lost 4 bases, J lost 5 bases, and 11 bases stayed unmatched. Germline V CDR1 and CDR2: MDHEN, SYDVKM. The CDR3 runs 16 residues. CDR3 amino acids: CASSSPGGRWEDTQYF. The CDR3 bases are TGTGCCAGCAGTTCCCCTGGCGGGAGGTGGGAAGATACGCAGTATTTT.

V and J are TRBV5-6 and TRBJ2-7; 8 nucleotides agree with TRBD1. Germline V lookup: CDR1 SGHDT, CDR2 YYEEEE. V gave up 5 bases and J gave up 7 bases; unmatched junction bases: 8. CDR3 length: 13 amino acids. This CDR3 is CASSPQGAGEQYF. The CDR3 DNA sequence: TGTGCCAGCAGTCCTCAGGGGGCTGGGGAGCAGTACTTC.

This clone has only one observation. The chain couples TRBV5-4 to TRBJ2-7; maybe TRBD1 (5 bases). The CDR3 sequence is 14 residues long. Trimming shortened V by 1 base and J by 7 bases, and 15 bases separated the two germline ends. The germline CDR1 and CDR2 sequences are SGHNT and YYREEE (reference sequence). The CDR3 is CASSLTGPTREQYF. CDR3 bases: TGTGCCAGCAGCTTGACAGGCCCCACGAGAGAGCAGTACTTC.

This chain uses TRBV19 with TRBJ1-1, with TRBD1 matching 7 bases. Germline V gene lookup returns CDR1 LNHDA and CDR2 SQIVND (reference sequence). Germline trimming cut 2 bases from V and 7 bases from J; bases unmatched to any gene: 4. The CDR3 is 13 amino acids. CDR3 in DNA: TGTGCCAGTAGTATACGGGACAGACTTGAAGCTTTCTTT. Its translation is CASSIRDRLEAFF.

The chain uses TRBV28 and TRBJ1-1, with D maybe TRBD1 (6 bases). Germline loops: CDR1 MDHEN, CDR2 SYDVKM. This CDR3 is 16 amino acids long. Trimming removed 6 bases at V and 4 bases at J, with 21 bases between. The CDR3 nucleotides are TGTGCCAGCAGCGATACAGGGACAACCAGGACCACTGAAGCTTTCTTT. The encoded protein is CASSDTGTTRTTEAFF. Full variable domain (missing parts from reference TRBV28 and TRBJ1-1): DVKVTQSSRYLVKRTGEKVFLECVQDMDHENMFWYRQDPGLGLRLIYFSYDVKMKEKGDIPEGYSVSREKKERFSLILESASTNQTSMYLCASSDTGTTRTTEAFFGQGTRLTVV.